This TCR beta chain derives from a study of blood T cells in healthy people across ages. Study-level results: Estimated diversity, derived from one million T cells, was regarded as an underestimate. Reliance upon unsorted PBMCs precluded definitive naive versus antigen-experienced comparison.

In the case of this clonotype: What it binds is not known.

The CDR3 runs 14 residues. Trimming removed 4 bases from V and 1 base from J; junction bases left unmatched: 2. The germline V gene encodes CDR1 SGDLS and CDR2 YYNGEE. Sample-barcoded 5' priming and a J-beta primer mix drove a second PCR of 7 to 11 cycles. The authors tagged each cDNA molecule using a template-switch adaptor with 12 random nucleotides. At least 2.5 million CDR3-containing paired-end reads were obtained per sample. TCRdb recomputed calls from the 5' RACE reads with MiXCR, one row per CDR3 protein. Of more than 800,000 distinct CDR3 sequences listed, 45% are singletons. The rearrangement links TRBV9 to TRBJ1-3, with 7 bases lining up with TRBD1. The sample comprised blood. The sequence was collected from a woman aged 55-69 years in good health. The CDR3 here is CASSTGASGNTIYF. The CDR3 DNA reads TGTGCCAGCAGCACAGGGGCGTCTGGAAACACCATATATTTT.